What follows are 14 T cell receptor beta chains derived from one specimen sequenced in a study of regulatory T cells in long-lasting Graves disease. Arm-PCR with iRepertoire HTBI primers amplified the CDR3 regions for these TCR beta libraries. TCRdb analysed the multiplex PCR reads with MiXCR anew, one entry per CDR3 protein. The data show more than 350,000 distinct CDR3 sequences, with 14% to 15% seen just once and around 17% held by the top ten. Time point here: newly diagnosed GD, antithyroid drugs for less than 3 months. Construction of the TCR library relied on RNA isolated from PBMCs. This sample also belongs to another study, concerning T cells in Graves' hyperthyroidism and ophthalmopathy.

The sequencing used peripheral blood mononuclear cells (PBMCs), collected at new diagnosis, from a patient treated with antithyroid drugs. These receptors all come from a woman younger than 45 with Graves disease.

This clonotype was seen at least ten times. V usage is TRBV27 and J usage is TRBJ2-7, with 8 bases fitting TRBD2. The CDR3 runs to 14 residues. J lost 5 bases, V lost 8 bases, and 11 bases had no gene match. Germline CDR1 is MNHEY and CDR2 is SMNVEV (reference sequence). As DNA, the CDR3 is TGTGCCAGCTCTTACGGGGGGGCAGTTAACGAGCAGTACTTC. As protein: CASSYGGAVNEQYF.

This clonotype was detected ten times or more. The rearrangement links TRBV29-1 to TRBJ2-7; 7 bases align to TRBD1. Germline CDR1 and CDR2: SQVTM and ANQGSEA. This CDR3 is built from 11 residues. Unmatched junction bases numbered 5, after V lost 7 bases and J lost 5 bases. The CDR3 DNA reads as TGCAGCGGGGGACAGAACCACGAGCAGTACTTC. It translates to CSGGQNHEQYF.

This clonotype appeared a few times. CDR3 sequence (DNA): TGTGCCAGCAGCCGAGAGGGTGGAGATACGCAGTATTTT. Translating gives CASSREGGDTQYF. The gene calls are TRBV3-1 and TRBJ2-3; tentative D call: TRBD2 (5 bases). From germline, CDR1 is LGHDT and CDR2 YNNKEL (reference sequence). There are 13 residues in the CDR3. Trimming removed 4 bases at V and 5 bases at J, with 10 bases between.

This clonotype was detected ten times or more. J is TRBJ2-3 and V is TRBV11-3; perhaps TRBD2 as D (6 bases). Trimming left V 3 bases short and J 2 bases short, with 9 bases between. This CDR3 is built from 14 residues. Germline assignment: CDR1 SGHNT and CDR2 YENEEA. The CDR3 protein is CASSLGRDTDTQYF. The CDR3 nucleotides are TGTGCCAGCAGCTTGGGGCGGGACACAGATACGCAGTATTTT.

The chain has TRBV5-1 and TRBJ2-7; 11 bases match TRBD2. The CDR3 sequence is 19 residues long. The ends lost 5 bases at V and 4 bases at J; junction bases unmatched: 20. In germline, CDR1 is SGHRS, CDR2 YFSETQ. The CDR3 DNA follows: TGCGCCAGCAGTTTGAACCGTAACCGTCTAACTAGCGGGAGTTACGAGCAGTACTTC. This encodes CASSLNRNRLTSGSYEQYF. The entire variable domain, with the rest obtained from reference TRBV5-1 and TRBJ2-7, is as follows: KAGVTQTPRYLIKTRGQQVTLSCSPISGHRSVSWYQQTPGQGLQFLFEYFSETQRNKGNFPGRFSGRQFSNSRSEMNVSTLELGDSALYLCASSLNRNRLTSGSYEQYFGPGTRLTVT.

This clonotype showed up many times. This CDR3 is CASSLQGEKLFF. The CDR3 DNA reads as TGTGCCAGCAGCTTGCAGGGAGAAAAACTGTTTTTT. The chain joins TRBV5-4 to TRBJ1-4; weak D call: TRBD1 (5 bases). This CDR3 comprises 12 residues. CDR1 and CDR2 from the germline V gene are SGHNT and YYREEE (reference sequence). Trimming left V 1 base short and J 8 bases short, with 6 bases between. The entire variable domain, with the rest obtained from reference TRBV5-4 and TRBJ1-4, is as follows: ETGVTQSPTHLIKTRGQQVTLRCSSQSGHNTVSWYQQALGQGPQFIFQYYREEENGRGNFPPRFSGLQFPNYSSELNVNALELDDSALYLCASSLQGEKLFFGSGTQLSVL.

This clonotype has a count of ten or more. The J gene is TRBJ2-1, the V gene TRBV28, with D possibly matching TRBD2 (5 bases). Trimming pared 2 bases from V and 7 bases from J, leaving 21 bases between. CDR3 size: 17 residues. Germline V gene sequence: CDR1 MDHEN, CDR2 SYDVKM. CDR3 region: CASSLGPGPASGNEQFF. The CDR3 DNA sequence: TGTGCCAGCAGTTTAGGGCCCGGACCGGCCTCGGGAAATGAGCAGTTCTTC.

This clonotype was picked up a small number of times. This rearrangement joins TRBV24-1 to TRBJ2-1; possibly TRBD1 for D (5 bases). V was shortened by 4 bases and J by 12 bases, with 21 bases between the two germline ends. The CDR3 extends over 15 amino acids. Germline lookup yields CDR1 KGHDR and CDR2 SFDVKD. In DNA form, the CDR3 reads TGTGCCACCAGTGACCCGCGCCCGGACACTTGGGGGCAGTTCTTC. It yields the protein CATSDPRPDTWGQFF.

This clonotype was seen at least ten times. CDR3 nucleotides: TGTGCCAGCAGCACCTTGGCGGGAGGAATCTCCTACGAGCAGTACTTC. This sequence encodes CASSTLAGGISYEQYF. The gene calls are TRBV7-2 and TRBJ2-7; 8 bases line up with TRBD2. This CDR3 has 16 amino acids. J was trimmed by 0 bases and V by 5 bases; bases with no gene match: 9. The germline V gene has CDR1 SGHTA and CDR2 FQGNSA.

Ten or more counts support this clonotype. The chain links TRBV30 to TRBJ1-1; a weak D match, TRBD1 (5 bases). Trimming removed 2 bases from V and 0 bases from J, with 13 bases in between. The CDR3 is 15 residues long. The V gene's germline CDR1 is GTSNPN and CDR2 SVGIG (reference sequence). CDR3 sequence (DNA): TGTGCCTGGAGTTCCTGGGGAGGGGTGAACACTGAAGCTTTCTTT. This sequence encodes CAWSSWGGVNTEAFF.

Many counts were recorded for this clonotype. The J gene is TRBJ2-1, the V gene TRBV20-1; TRBD2 matches 13 bases. CDR1 and CDR2 from the germline V gene are DFQATT and SNEGSKA (reference sequence). V shed 6 bases, J shed 3 bases, and the junction held 5 bases outside the gene matches. CDR3 length: 15 amino acids. CDR3 loop: CSATGTSGVYNEQFF. CDR3 in DNA: TGCAGTGCGACCGGGACTAGCGGGGTCTACAATGAGCAGTTCTTC.

This clonotype was observed at least ten times. The genes are TRBV28 and TRBJ2-1; a weak D match, TRBD2 (5 bases). Trimming cost V 5 bases and J 12 bases, with 14 bases left between them. The germline V gene has CDR1 MDHEN and CDR2 SYDVKM. This CDR3 is built from 12 residues. The CDR3 is CASSPPQRPQFF. CDR3 sequence (DNA): TGTGCCAGCAGTCCCCCCCAGCGGCCGCAGTTCTTC.

This clonotype occurred many times. The chain has TRBV2 and TRBJ2-1, with a weak D call TRBD2 (5 bases). The germline gives CDR1 SNHLY, CDR2 FYNNEI. The CDR3 has 15 amino acids. The V end was cut by 6 bases, the J end by 3 bases, with 15 bases between. The CDR3 here is CASRGAPLLYNEQFF. CDR3 DNA sequence: TGTGCCAGCAGGGGAGCGCCCCTCCTCTACAATGAGCAGTTCTTC.

V usage is TRBV30 and J usage is TRBJ2-4; D possibly corresponds to TRBD2 (6 bases). The DNA end is a closer match to TRBJ2-5, so the J assignment may be wrong. Germline V CDR1 and CDR2: GTSNPN, SVGIG (reference sequence). The CDR3 has 13 amino acids. CDR3 in DNA: TGTGCCTGGAGAGCCTCAGGGAGGGAGACCCAGTACTTC. Translated, it gives CAWRASGRETQYF.